Reported below is one T cell receptor beta chain. CDR1 SGHRS and CDR2 YFSETQ come from the germline V gene. CDR3 size: 14 residues. The V gene lost 6 bases and the J gene lost 12 bases, with 22 bases spanning the gap. Data came from immunoSEQ multiplex PCR; TCRdb stores just in-frame clones and leaves some out. This table holds about 140,000 clones, about 82% found once. This sample is part of a study of blood T cell repertoires in COVID-19. As for the study in general: The origin of the acute and convalescent COVID-19 samples was the United States, Italy and Spain. In each case, the material was cDNA or gDNA derived from T cells, B-cell-depleted T cells, or PBMCs.

This TCR was recovered from a woman of 80 years or more with active or convalescent COVID-19. The chain couples TRBV5-1 to TRBJ2-1; D might be TRBD2 (6 bases). The sample was peripheral blood. CDR3 amino acids: CASTNLHDATRQFF. The CDR3 nucleotides are TGCGCCAGCACAAATCTCCATGACGCGACTAGGCAGTTCTTC.